This T cell receptor beta chain emerged from a study of early T cells in non-severe SARS-CoV-2 infection (TCRdb year 2021). About the study as a whole: Because TCR sequencing relied on bulk RNA taken from unsorted whole blood, pairing of alpha and beta chains was not possible. The investigation overall reported the following: VDJdb matching was skewed toward anti-spike CD8 responses and likely underestimated virus-specific expansions, missing private and CD4 specificities.

Libraries came from 5' RACE. The instrument given in TCRdb is NextSeq 500. To correct for sequencing error and PCR bias, the TCR library protocol tagged individual cDNA molecules with unique molecular identifiers. Sequencing covered both TCR alpha and beta chains, and within each sample the abundances of alpha and beta sequences were tightly co-correlated. Per the source publication's procedure: Decombinator V4 was used to annotate the V gene, J gene and CDR3 of the TCR sequences. TCRs were defined as expanded if a significant change between any two time points was detected under a Poisson model with p below 0.0001. TCR abundances were normalised to the total number of TCRs sequenced in each sample and reported as counts per million. TRAV1-2 paired with TRAJ12, TRAJ20 or TRAJ33 defined MAIT TCRs, while TRAV10 paired with TRAJ18 defined iNKT TCRs. VDJdb, accessed 1 November 2021, was searched for CMV, EBV and SARS-CoV-2 annotated TCRs, excluding TCRs annotated for multiple antigens. The raw public reads went through TCRdb reprocessing: fastp at Q25, MiXCR clone calling, in-frame beta chains kept. CDR3 protein sequences are deduplicated, and each keeps its most common genes and DNA. The V and J calls shown here were made by TCRdb, not taken from the authors' results. This sample gives 100,000 to 150,000 distinct CDR3 sequences in total; under 15% of them show up just once. The ten largest clonotypes hold just over 20% of the sample.

This was a case-control study nested in a cohort of healthcare workers in London, UK, who had nasopharyngeal swab PCR tests and blood samples taken every week. Healthcare workers were recruited between 23 and 31 March 2020, during the week of the UK lockdown, and were followed weekly for up to about 15 weeks. With respect to this clonotype: Its specific antigen is unknown. Its ends do not fully match the called genes, so a read error is possible.

CDR3 length: 12 amino acids, cysteine to phenylalanine. The read is trimmed to its CDR3 DNA, 36 bases read in frame from base 1. The germline V gene (reference sequence) yields LNHNV for CDR1 and YYDKDF for CDR2. The source material was whole blood. The receptor was derived from an adult who was a healthcare worker with PCR-confirmed SARS-CoV-2 infection or an uninfected control (not recorded which). Recombination joined TRBV15 with TRBJ1-2; the D gene is not confidently resolved. DNA sequence: TGTGCCACCAGCAGAGATGGGTCGTCAAGTCTCTTC. Protein translation: CATSRDGSSSLF.